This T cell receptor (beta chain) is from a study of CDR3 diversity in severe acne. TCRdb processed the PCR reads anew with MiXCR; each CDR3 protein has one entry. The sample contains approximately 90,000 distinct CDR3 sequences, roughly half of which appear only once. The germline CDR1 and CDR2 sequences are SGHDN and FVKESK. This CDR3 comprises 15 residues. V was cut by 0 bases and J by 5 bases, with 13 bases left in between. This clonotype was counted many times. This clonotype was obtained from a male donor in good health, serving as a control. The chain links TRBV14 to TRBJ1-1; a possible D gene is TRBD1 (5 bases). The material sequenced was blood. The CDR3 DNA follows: TGTGCCAGCAGCCAAGAACCCTCAGGGCGGACTGAAGCTTTCTTT. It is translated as CASSQEPSGRTEAFF.